This is a list of T cell receptor beta chains from one sample in a study of blood T cell repertoires in COVID-19. Clones were sequenced by immunoSEQ multiplex PCR, and TCRdb holds only the in-frame ones, with some missing. This sample has over 75,000 clones, with around 80% found just once. The sequencing sample was made of peripheral blood. Receptor source: a woman of 80 years or more with acute or convalescent COVID-19. The CDR3 runs from the conserved cysteine through the conserved F or W. A D gene is named only where the DNA matches it firmly. Rows may omit the clone size; those that give it use once, few, many or a size class.

clone size	V gene	J gene	D gene	CDR3 protein	CDR3 DNA
.	TRBV3-1/TRBV3-2	TRBJ2-5	.	CASSLLTGAQYF	TGTGCCAGCAGCCTGTTGACCGGGGCCCAGTACTTC
.	TRBV5-1	TRBJ2-6	.	CASSPGDSGANVLTF	TGCGCCAGCAGCCCCGGGGACTCTGGGGCCAACGTCCTGACTTTC
.	TRBV19	TRBJ1-1	.	CASSIGQSNTEAFF	TGTGCCAGTAGTATTGGTCAGTCGAACACTGAAGCTTTCTTT
.	TRBV5-1	TRBJ1-1	.	CASSLATGQGWNTEAFF	TGCGCCAGCAGCTTGGCCACAGGGCAGGGTTGGAACACTGAAGCTTTCTTT
.	TRBV19	TRBJ1-5	.	CASSGERNQPQHF	TGTGCCAGTAGTGGGGAGCGGAACCAGCCCCAGCATTTT
.	TRBV5-1	TRBJ1-2	.	CASSLAGGGDFNYGYTF	TGCGCCAGCAGCTTGGCCGGCGGGGGTGATTTTAACTATGGCTACACCTTC
once	TRBV24-1	TRBJ1-3	.	CATSSSGNTIYF	TGTGCCACCTCGAGTTCTGGAAACACCATATATTTT
.	TRBV19	TRBJ1-5	.	CASSMRWDFNQPQHF	TGTGCCAGTAGTATGCGTTGGGACTTCAATCAGCCCCAGCATTTT
.	TRBV27	TRBJ1-6	.	CASSLSMPPSRVSPLHF	TGTGCCAGCAGTTTATCAATGCCCCCCTCTCGGGTTTCACCCCTCCACTTT
.	TRBV10-3	TRBJ2-2	TRBD1	CAAFGTGRTGELFF	TGTGCCGCCTTCGGGACAGGGAGGACCGGGGAGCTGTTTTTT
.	TRBV24-1	TRBJ2-2	TRBD1	CATSTGGWGGELFF	TGTGCCACCAGTACAGGGGGCTGGGGCGGGGAGCTGTTTTTT
.	TRBV5-6	TRBJ2-1	.	CASSLPNGGSSYNEQFF	TGTGCCAGCAGCCTCCCAAACGGGGGTAGCTCCTACAATGAGCAGTTCTTC
.	TRBV19	TRBJ2-5	.	CASSGGRAETQYF	TGTGCCAGTAGTGGTGGGAGAGCAGAGACCCAGTACTTC
.	TRBV19	TRBJ2-4	TRBD2	CASSIVGSTSGTARGRNIQYF	TGTGCCAGTAGTATAGTTGGCTCGACTAGCGGGACGGCCCGGGGGAGAAACATTCAGTACTTC
.	TRBV2	TRBJ2-5	.	CASSTNPLETQYF	TGTGCCAGCAGCACAAATCCCTTAGAGACCCAGTACTTC
.	TRBV5-1	TRBJ1-1	.	CASSDKTGVNTEAFF	TGCGCCAGCAGCGACAAGACAGGAGTCAACACTGAAGCTTTCTTT
once	TRBV27	TRBJ1-6	.	CASSLRDTSSYNSPLHF	TGTGCCAGCAGTTTAAGGGACACCAGCTCCTATAATTCACCCCTCCACTTT
.	TRBV3-1/TRBV3-2	TRBJ2-1	TRBD1	CASSQGQGVYNEQFF	TGTGCCAGCAGCCAAGGCCAGGGGGTCTACAATGAGCAGTTCTTC
.	TRBV18	TRBJ1-4	.	CASSPAVGYGEKLFF	TGTGCCAGCTCACCGGCGGTGGGTTACGGTGAAAAACTGTTTTTT
.	TRBV11-3	TRBJ2-2	.	CASSEGTGELFF	TGTGCCAGCAGCGAGGGCACCGGGGAGCTGTTTTTT
.	TRBV28	TRBJ1-2	TRBD1	CASSRGGQGSDYGYTF	TGTGCCAGCAGCCGGGGGGGACAGGGGTCTGACTATGGCTACACCTTC
.	TRBV19	TRBJ2-3	TRBD1	CASSRGQANTQYF	TGTGCCAGTAGTCGTGGACAGGCCAATACGCAGTATTTT
.	TRBV6-5	TRBJ1-1	.	CASSMLGGQGTEAFF	TGTGCCAGCAGCATGCTAGGGGGACAAGGCACTGAAGCTTTCTTT
once	TRBV27	TRBJ2-2	.	CASSSVVPGELFF	TGTGCCAGCAGTTCCGTAGTTCCCGGGGAGCTGTTTTTT
.	TRBV9	TRBJ2-2	.	CASQEGGAVTGELFF	TGTGCCAGCCAGGAAGGCGGGGCGGTCACCGGGGAGCTGTTTTTT
once	TRBV5-1	TRBJ2-5	TRBD2	CASSSRLADQETQYF	TGCGCCAGCAGCTCCAGACTAGCGGACCAAGAGACCCAGTACTTC
.	TRBV19	TRBJ2-2	TRBD1	CASSIGTGNTGELFF	TGTGCCAGTAGTATCGGGACAGGGAACACCGGGGAGCTGTTTTTT
.	TRBV27	TRBJ2-1	.	CASSLGPDTNEQFF	TGTGCCAGCAGTTTGGGCCCGGACACGAATGAGCAGTTCTTC
.	TRBV19	TRBJ2-2	TRBD2	CASSVTSGTGELFF	TGTGCCAGTAGTGTGACTAGCGGCACCGGGGAGCTGTTTTTT
.	TRBV30	TRBJ1-6	.	CAWSVGVGQGSPLHF	TGTGCCTGGAGTGTAGGGGTGGGTCAGGGCTCACCCCTCCACTTT
.	TRBV2	TRBJ1-1	.	CASQRERNTEAFF	TGTGCCAGCCAGAGGGAACGAAACACTGAAGCTTTCTTT
.	TRBV7-8	TRBJ1-1	.	CASSLVQAAEAFF	TGTGCCAGCAGCTTGGTACAGGCTGCTGAAGCTTTCTTT
once	TRBV27	TRBJ1-6	.	CASSSETSYNSPLHF	TGTGCCAGCAGCTCGGAGACCTCCTATAATTCACCCCTCCACTTT
once	TRBV25-1	TRBJ2-1	.	CASAQQGSPYNEQFF	TGTGCCAGCGCCCAACAGGGTTCACCCTACAATGAGCAGTTCTTC
.	TRBV14	TRBJ2-7	.	CASSQGDFSEQYF	TGTGCCAGCAGCCAAGGGGACTTCTCGGAGCAGTACTTC
.	TRBV19	TRBJ1-2	TRBD1	CASSLQTGPYGYTF	TGTGCCAGTAGTTTACAGACAGGGCCCTATGGCTACACCTTC
few	TRBV5-1	TRBJ1-1	.	CASSSLDLSNTEAFF	TGCGCCAGCAGCTCACTGGACTTGAGTAACACTGAAGCTTTCTTT
.	TRBV18	TRBJ1-1	TRBD1	CASSPLDLDRGATTEAFF	TGTGCCAGCTCACCACTGGATTTGGACAGGGGCGCCACAACTGAAGCTTTCTTT
.	TRBV19	TRBJ2-1	TRBD1	CARPNRDRGFDEQFF	TGTGCCAGACCAAACCGGGACAGGGGTTTCGATGAGCAGTTCTTC
.	TRBV12-3/TRBV12-4	TRBJ2-7	.	CASSLNNEQYF	TGTGCCAGCAGTTTAAATAACGAGCAGTACTTC
once	TRBV4-1	TRBJ1-1	TRBD1	CASSRSPGTGEAFF	TGCGCCAGCAGCCGGAGTCCCGGGACAGGGGAGGCTTTCTTT
.	TRBV5-1	TRBJ1-1	.	CASSSGQTNTEAFF	TGCGCCAGCAGCTCTGGACAGACGAACACTGAAGCTTTCTTT